The 22 T cell receptor beta chains below were found in one sample sequenced in a study of human T cells and chemical hapten exposure. TCRdb reprocessed the RACE reads via MiXCR and lists one record per CDR3 protein. This table holds 95,000 to 100,000 distinct CDR3 sequences, under 15% found once. Time point indicated: patch test 1, 2 weeks after DPC sensitization. Treatment noted: therapeutic diphenylcyclopropenone sensitization with weekly scalp DPC. The material sequenced was whole blood, taken in connection with sensitization to the hapten diphenylcyclopropenone (DPC). These receptors came from a woman aged 40 to 49 with alopecia areata. Some clones in this sample may be carry-over from other donors' samples.

The chain joins TRBV4-2 to TRBJ2-7, with D unresolved. This CDR3 is built from 16 residues. Germline V gives CDR1 LGHNA, CDR2 YNFKEQ. With 0 bases removed from V and 3 bases from J, the gap between germline ends came to 15 bases. DNA of the CDR3: TGTGCCAGCAGCCAAGATCGTGGCCAGGTCGGCTACGAGCAGTACTTC. Its protein is CASSQDRGQVGYEQYF.

This chain links TRBV11-2 with TRBJ2-6; D might be TRBD1 (5 bases). Germline values: CDR1 SGHAT, CDR2 FQNNGV. The ends were cut back, 2 bases at V and 0 bases at J, with 14 bases in the middle. The CDR3 runs 18 residues. CDR3: CASSLIGHLRSGANVLTF. Written as DNA, the CDR3 is TGTGCCAGCAGCTTAATCGGACATCTTCGCTCTGGGGCCAACGTCCTGACTTTC.

The chain joins TRBV7-3 to TRBJ1-6, with a tentative D call TRBD1 (5 bases). Trimming cost V 5 bases and J 7 bases, with 9 bases left between them. CDR1 and CDR2 from the germline V gene are SGHTA and FQGTGA. The CDR3 runs 13 residues. CDR3 bases: TGTGCCAGCAGCAGGGGTGACAATTCACCCCTCCACTTT. Amino acid sequence: CASSRGDNSPLHF.

This clonotype was observed a few times. This chain links TRBV18 with TRBJ1-2, with a weak D call TRBD1 (6 bases). This CDR3 spans 16 amino acids. Trimming left V 6 bases short and J 9 bases short, with 26 bases between. Per germline, CDR1 KGHSH and CDR2 LQKENI. CDR3 coding DNA: TGTGCCAGCTCCCACCAGGGGCGGACATCTTTAGAGAGCTACACCTTC. This gives the protein CASSHQGRTSLESYTF. Drawing the rest from reference TRBV18 and TRBJ1-2, the complete variable domain is NAGVMQNPRHLVRRRGQEARLRCSPMKGHSHVYWYRQLPEEGLKFMVYLQKENIIDESGMPKERFSAEFPKEGPSILRIQQVVRGDSAAYFCASSHQGRTSLESYTFGSGTRLTVV.

At least ten counts were recorded for this clonotype. The chain couples TRBV20-1 to TRBJ2-3; D is unresolved. The length of the CDR3 is 12 residues. Germline CDR1 is DFQATT and CDR2 is SNEGSKA (reference sequence). V was pared by 1 base and J by 6 bases, with 8 bases between. The CDR3 coding sequence is TGCAGTGCTAGAGCCATGTCGGATACGCAGTATTTT. Translated, it gives CSARAMSDTQYF.

At least ten counts were recorded for this clonotype. This chain joins TRBV12-3 or TRBV12-4 and TRBJ2-1, with 8 bases identical to TRBD2. The V segment lost 6 bases and the J segment 6 bases; nucleotides outside the gene matches: 7. This CDR3 comprises 14 residues. Here the CDR3 reads CASRAGLVGNEQFF. CDR3 nucleotides: TGTGCCAGCAGGGCGGGACTAGTAGGCAATGAGCAGTTCTTC.

The chain recombines TRBV4-1 with TRBJ2-5, with a tentative D call TRBD2 (5 bases). Germline V CDR1 and CDR2: MGHRA, YSYEKL. The CDR3 has 14 residues. Trimming removed 1 base from V and 5 bases from J, with 11 bases in between. The CDR3: CASSQVGVGETQYF. As DNA, the CDR3 is TGCGCCAGCAGCCAAGTCGGGGTCGGGGAGACCCAGTACTTC.

The chain employs TRBV27 and TRBJ2-7; 12 bases map to TRBD2. The CDR3 totals 15 residues. The ends lost 6 bases at V and 2 bases at J; junction bases unmatched: 5. CDR1 and CDR2 (germline): MNHEY, SMNVEV (reference sequence). The CDR3 reads CASRPRLAGAYEQYF. The CDR3 nucleotides are TGTGCCAGCAGACCAAGACTAGCGGGAGCCTACGAGCAGTACTTC.

This clonotype was seen at least ten times. The CDR3 coding sequence is TGCAGTGCTAGCCCCCTAGCGGGAGTGCCATCCTCCTACAATGAGCAGTTCTTC. Its translation: CSASPLAGVPSSYNEQFF. This rearrangement joins TRBV20-1 to TRBJ2-1, with 10 bases lining up with TRBD2. The CDR3 sequence is 18 residues long. V shed 3 bases, J shed 0 bases, and the junction held 11 bases outside the gene matches. Germline V gene data show CDR1 as DFQATT and CDR2 as SNEGSKA (reference sequence).

This clonotype occurred a few times. The rearrangement joins TRBV29-1 to TRBJ2-7, with a weak D call TRBD1 (6 bases). CDR3 length equals 14 residues. The V end was cut by 4 bases, the J end by 1 base, with 14 bases between. CDR1 SQVTM and CDR2 ANQGSEA come from the germline V gene. CDR3 nucleotides: TGCAGCGTTGTACTCGAGGACAGATCCTACGAGCAGTACTTC. It specifies CSVVLEDRSYEQYF.

This clonotype showed up many times. The J gene is TRBJ2-1, the V gene TRBV6-5; 9 nucleotides agree with TRBD1. Germline V gives CDR1 MNHEY, CDR2 SVGAGI. This CDR3 is built from 15 residues. The V gene end was trimmed by 6 bases and the J gene end by 6 bases; junction bases not matched to a gene: 9. DNA for the CDR3: TGTGCCAGCAGGGACAGGGGCGTCCTGGGCAATGAGCAGTTCTTC. Translating gives CASRDRGVLGNEQFF.

Many counts were recorded for this clonotype. V and J are TRBV29-1 and TRBJ2-3; D gene ambiguous. The CDR3 has 16 amino acids. In germline, CDR1 is SQVTM, CDR2 ANQGSEA. Trimming removed 4 bases at V and 0 bases at J, with 17 bases between. For the CDR3, the DNA is TGCAGCGTTGCGACAAACTACGAGACTAGCACAGATACGCAGTATTTT. The encoded protein is CSVATNYETSTDTQYF.

This clonotype was recorded at least ten times. The chain joins TRBV20-1 to TRBJ1-5; 8 bases map to TRBD1. Germline trimming cut 0 bases from V and 4 bases from J; bases unmatched to any gene: 8. The CDR3 contains 16 residues. Germline-derived CDR1 and CDR2 are DFQATT and SNEGSKA (reference sequence). CDR3 loop: CSARDAQGAGNQPQHF. The CDR3 bases are TGCAGTGCTAGAGACGCCCAGGGGGCGGGGAATCAGCCCCAGCATTTT.

This clonotype appeared a few times. The rearrangement joins TRBV6-1 to TRBJ2-1; the D gene is possibly TRBD2 (6 bases). The V and J ends lost 8 bases and 4 bases respectively, with 21 bases between them. CDR1 MNHNS and CDR2 SASEGT come from the germline V gene. The CDR3 has 16 residues. The CDR3 loop reads CASYSSAILSYNEQFF. The CDR3 coding sequence is TGTGCCAGCTACTCTAGCGCGATCCTCTCGTACAATGAGCAGTTCTTC.

This clonotype was seen only a few times. The chain joins TRBV6-2 or TRBV6-3 to TRBJ2-1, with TRBD2 matching over 13 bases. The germline CDR1 and CDR2 sequences are MNHEY and SVGEGT. The CDR3 is made up of 18 amino acids. J was trimmed by 0 bases and V by 2 bases; bases with no gene match: 4. The CDR3 coding sequence is TGTGCCAGCAGTTACGGGACTAGCGGGGCGTACTCCTACAATGAGCAGTTCTTC. The encoded protein is CASSYGTSGAYSYNEQFF.

This chain connects TRBV4-1 to TRBJ2-7, with D unresolved. Trimming took 3 bases from V and 6 from J, leaving 6 bases between them. The CDR3 consists of 11 residues. CDR1 is MGHRA and CDR2 is YSYEKL in the germline V gene. The CDR3 DNA sequence: TGCGCCAGCAGCCATGGGTTCGAGCAGTACTTC. Protein product: CASSHGFEQYF.

This clonotype was seen many times. V and J are TRBV29-1 and TRBJ2-7, with 8 bases lining up with TRBD2. Trimming took 6 bases from V and 2 from J; bases not matched to a gene: 3. CDR1 SQVTM and CDR2 ANQGSEA come from the germline V gene. The CDR3 spans 12 residues. The CDR3 nucleotides read TGCAGCGTAGAACTAGCGGCCTACGAGCAGTACTTC. Residues: CSVELAAYEQYF.

This clonotype showed up many times. V is TRBV18 and J is TRBJ2-7; TRBD1 is a possible D gene (5 bases). The CDR3 runs to 15 residues. Per the germline V gene, CDR1 is KGHSH and CDR2 is LQKENI. V was clipped by 3 bases and J by 6 bases, with 18 bases between them. The DNA of the CDR3 is TGTGCCAGCTCACCTACGACAGACAAGAGAGGCGAGCAGTACTTC. Protein: CASSPTTDKRGEQYF.

This clonotype was counted at least ten times. This chain links TRBV6-1 with TRBJ2-1, with 8 nucleotides matching TRBD1. Germline assignment: CDR1 MNHNS and CDR2 SASEGT. The V and J ends lost 10 bases and 6 bases, in that order; junction bases with no gene match: 11. The CDR3 loop spans 14 amino acids. The CDR3 sequence: CAISRTGQSNEQFF. The CDR3 nucleotides are TGTGCCATAAGCCGGACAGGGCAGTCCAATGAGCAGTTCTTC.

The chain combines TRBV7-9 with TRBJ2-4; TRBD2 might be the D (6 bases). Germline V gene data show CDR1 as SEHNR and CDR2 as FQNEAQ (reference sequence). The CDR3 totals 15 residues. Trimming removed 4 bases at V and 6 bases at J, with 16 bases between. The CDR3 coding sequence is TGTGCCAGCAGCTCCAGTGGCGGGGCTCTAAACATTCAGTACTTC. Amino acids: CASSSSGGALNIQYF.

This clonotype was counted many times. This chain uses TRBV9 with TRBJ2-7; D ambiguous. Germline V lookup: CDR1 SGDLS, CDR2 YYNGEE. The CDR3 has 13 residues. V lost 1 base and J 0 bases, leaving 5 bases between the germline ends. The CDR3 DNA reads as TGTGCCAGCAGCGTATTGGACTCCTACGAGCAGTACTTC. It is translated as CASSVLDSYEQYF. Variable domain in full (rest from reference TRBV9 and TRBJ2-7): DSGVTQTPKHLITATGQRVTLRCSPRSGDLSVYWYQQSLDQGLQFLIQYYNGEERAKGNILERFSAQQFPDLHSELNLSSLELGDSALYFCASSVLDSYEQYFGPGTRLTVT.

The genes are TRBV6-5 and TRBJ2-2; 9 nucleotides match TRBD2. With V trimmed by 8 bases and J by 4 bases, 11 bases remained unmatched. The germline gives CDR1 MNHEY, CDR2 SVGAGI. The CDR3 has 16 amino acids. The CDR3, as DNA: TGTGCCAGCCATTCGGGGGGACTAGCTGTCACCGGGGAGCTGTTTTTT. Translating gives CASHSGGLAVTGELFF.